Each of the 21 T cell receptor beta chains below was sequenced from the same sample in a study of blood T cells in healthy people across ages (dated by TCRdb to 2013 to 2016). The method was 5' RACE. Sequencing relied on an Illumina HiSeq 2500. A second PCR of about 6 to 11 cycles was performed with a sample-barcoded 5' primer and a J-beta primer mix. TCRdb trimmed public reads at Q25 via fastp, called clones via MiXCR and kept in-frame beta chains. Each entry merges the rows of one CDR3 protein and shows their most common DNA and genes. The sample table contains about 1 million distinct CDR3 sequences; only one count was recorded for 40% to 45% of them. Approximately 19% of the sample is in the top ten clones. Sequenced: blood. These receptors all come from an older woman in good health.

The chain is built from TRBV20-1 and TRBJ2-1; D gene unclear. The end of the DNA is better explained by TRBJ2-7, so the J call may be wrong. The CDR3 runs to 14 residues. In germline, CDR1 is DFQATT, CDR2 SNEGSKA (reference sequence). CDR3 residues: CSARAHGPYNEQYF. For the CDR3, the DNA is TGCAGTGCTAGAGCTCATGGCCCCTACAATGAGCAGTACTTC.

The chain employs TRBV20-1 and TRBJ2-4; D possibly uses TRBD1 or TRBD2 (5 bases each). This CDR3 spans 16 amino acids. Germline V gene lookup returns CDR1 DFQATT and CDR2 SNEGSKA (reference sequence). The ends were cut back, 3 bases at V and 1 base at J, with 16 bases in the middle. CDR3 DNA sequence: TGCAGTGCTAGCGGCTTGGGGGTTTCGGCCAAAAACATTCAGTACTTC. Amino acids: CSASGLGVSAKNIQYF.

The chain links TRBV19 to TRBJ1-1; 7 nucleotides agree with TRBD1. Germline assignment: CDR1 LNHDA and CDR2 SQIVND (reference sequence). There are 15 residues in the CDR3. V was pared by 4 bases and J by 0 bases, with 5 bases of the junction left unmatched. CDR3 in amino acids: CASSKRGQLNTEAFF. For the CDR3, the DNA is TGTGCCAGTAGTAAGCGGGGACAGTTGAACACTGAAGCTTTCTTT.

This clonotype was detected once. The rearrangement joins TRBV20-1 to TRBJ2-5, with D tentatively TRBD1 or TRBD2 (6 bases each). The germline V and J ends were trimmed by 8 bases and 3 bases, with 19 bases remaining between them. CDR1 and CDR2 (germline): DFQATT, SNEGSKA (reference sequence). The CDR3 has 14 amino acids. The DNA for the CDR3 is TGCAGTACCCCTAAGGAGGGGGGCAAAGAGACCCAGTACTTC. It yields the protein CSTPKEGGKETQYF.

The chain employs TRBV6-5 and TRBJ2-5; the D gene is possibly TRBD2 (7 bases). The V and J ends lost 1 base and 4 bases respectively, with 10 bases between them. Germline CDR1 and CDR2: MNHEY and SVGAGI. The CDR3 spans 14 residues. For the CDR3, the DNA is TGTGCCAGCAGTTACTGGGGGGGCGCAGAGACCCAGTACTTC. This translates into CASSYWGGAETQYF.

The chain has TRBV25-1 and TRBJ1-1, with 7 bases that match TRBD1. The V and J ends lost 8 bases and 1 base, in that order; junction bases with no gene match: 7. In germline, CDR1 is MGHDK, CDR2 SYGVNS. This CDR3 is 14 amino acids long. DNA for the CDR3: TGTGCCAGCGGCCCAGGGGGGCCGAACACTGAAGCTTTCTTT. Translating it yields CASGPGGPNTEAFF.

At least ten counts were recorded for this clonotype. The chain links TRBV10-3 to TRBJ2-4; D is uncertain. The V gene lost 0 bases and the J gene lost 1 base, with 7 bases spanning the gap. Germline CDR1 and CDR2: ENHRY and SYGVKD. The CDR3 runs 15 residues. As DNA, the CDR3 is TGTGCCATCAGTGAGTCTGGCAATGCCAAAAACATTCAGTACTTC. Translating it yields CAISESGNAKNIQYF.

The chain is built from TRBV7-9 and TRBJ2-1; D call uncertain. Germline values: CDR1 SEHNR, CDR2 FQNEAQ (reference sequence). V dropped 5 bases and J dropped 10 bases, with 18 bases sitting between them. The CDR3 spans 14 residues. The CDR3, as DNA: TGTGCCAGCAGCGCCCTAAGGGCCCCCTACGAGCAGTTCTTC. Its translation: CASSALRAPYEQFF.

The sample holds a few counts of this clonotype. The chain couples TRBV29-1 to TRBJ1-2, with unresolved D. The germline V gene has CDR1 SQVTM and CDR2 ANQGSEA. V was clipped by 3 bases and J by 4 bases, with 9 bases between them. This CDR3 spans 12 amino acids. CDR3 DNA sequence: TGCAGCGTTGATGGCGACACCTATGGCTACACCTTC. It yields the protein CSVDGDTYGYTF.

The gene calls are TRBV6-5 and TRBJ1-2, with TRBD1 matching over 12 bases. The CDR3 is 18 residues long. Unmatched junction bases numbered 11, after V lost 4 bases and J lost 2 bases. Germline lookup yields CDR1 MNHEY and CDR2 SVGAGI. The CDR3 nucleotides are TGTGCCAGCAGTTCAACCCGGGACAGGGGGCTGGGAAACTATGGCTACACCTTC. Its protein is CASSSTRDRGLGNYGYTF.

This chain connects TRBV6-2 or TRBV6-3 to TRBJ2-3, with TRBD2 matching over 10 bases. The trim removed 6 bases at V and 1 base at J, leaving 7 bases unmatched. CDR1 and CDR2 (germline): MNHEY, SVGEGT. This CDR3 comprises 16 residues. The CDR3 nucleotides are TGTGCCAGCAGCCCTAGCGGGAGTGTGGGCACAGATACGCAGTATTTT. Translation gives CASSPSGSVGTDTQYF.

The V and J genes are TRBV6-6 and TRBJ2-5; tentative D call: TRBD2 (6 bases). The J call is in doubt because the DNA end fits TRBJ2-7 better. This CDR3 comprises 15 residues. Germline V gives CDR1 MNHNY, CDR2 SVGAGI (reference sequence). The CDR3 bases are TGTGCCAGCAGTTACACCGCGGGGTTCAGGAACGAGCAGTACTTC. Amino acid sequence: CASSYTAGFRNEQYF.

The genes are TRBV24-1 and TRBJ1-1; tentatively, D is TRBD1 (6 bases). The germline V and J ends were trimmed by 9 bases and 7 bases, with 11 bases remaining between them. The CDR3 sequence is 11 residues long. Germline V lookup: CDR1 KGHDR, CDR2 SFDVKD. For the CDR3, the DNA is TGTGCCACCCGAGGACAGAATGAAGCTTTCTTT. It specifies CATRGQNEAFF.

The V gene is TRBV7-2, the J gene TRBJ2-1; 8 bases align to TRBD2. This CDR3 region has 16 residues. The V gene end was trimmed by 1 base and the J gene end by 7 bases; junction bases not matched to a gene: 9. CDR1 SGHTA and CDR2 FQGNSA come from the germline V gene. Here the CDR3 reads CASSLDQPGLGNEQFF. CDR3 nucleotides: TGTGCCAGCAGCTTAGACCAACCGGGACTAGGGAATGAGCAGTTCTTC. Based on the CDR3 plus reference TRBV7-2 and TRBJ2-1, the full variable domain is GAGVSQSPSNKVTEKGKDVELRCDPISGHTALYWYRQSLGQGLEFLIYFQGNSAPDKSGLPSDRFSAERTGGSVSTLTIQRTQQEDSAVYLCASSLDQPGLGNEQFFGPGTRLTVL.

This clonotype was counted between two and nine times. CDR3 region: CASSLASGGGYEQYF. DNA of the CDR3: TGTGCCAGCAGCTTAGCATCAGGGGGGGGGTACGAGCAGTACTTC. The rearrangement uses TRBV7-2 and TRBJ2-7; tentatively, D is TRBD1 or TRBD2 (7 bases each). CDR1 and CDR2 (germline): SGHTA, FQGNSA. V lost 0 bases, J lost 4 bases, and 13 bases lay in between. The length of the CDR3 is 15 residues.

This chain joins TRBV6-5 and TRBJ2-5; D possibly matches TRBD1 or TRBD2 (7 bases each). The J call may be faulty, since TRBJ2-7 better matches the DNA end. CDR1 and CDR2 from the germline V gene are MNHEY and SVGAGI. There are 16 residues in the CDR3. CDR3 in amino acids: CASSAYVQGGGHEQYF. DNA for the CDR3: TGTGCCAGCAGCGCTTACGTCCAGGGAGGGGGCCACGAGCAGTACTTC.

This clonotype was picked up a small number of times. The V gene is TRBV4-2, the J gene TRBJ2-5; 9 nucleotides match TRBD2. CDR3 length: 15 amino acids. The V segment lost 6 bases and the J segment 5 bases; nucleotides outside the gene matches: 10. The germline gives CDR1 LGHNA, CDR2 YNFKEQ. The CDR3 nucleotides are TGTGCCAGCAGTCTTAGCGGGAGATCGGAGGAGACCCAGTACTTC. It yields the protein CASSLSGRSEETQYF.

V gene TRBV4-2 combines with J gene TRBJ2-3, with 9 bases fitting TRBD2. Germline loops: CDR1 LGHNA, CDR2 YNFKEQ. Trimming cost V 1 base and J 7 bases; bases outside gene matches: 12. The CDR3 covers 17 residues. CDR3 sequence reads: CASSQGSAGGIGNTQYF. CDR3 DNA: TGTGCCAGCAGCCAAGGATCTGCGGGAGGGATCGGCAATACGCAGTATTTT.

This chain links TRBV6-6 with TRBJ2-5; D unclear. The J call is in doubt because the DNA end fits TRBJ2-7 better. Germline lookup yields CDR1 MNHNY and CDR2 SVGAGI (reference sequence). This CDR3 comprises 15 residues. In DNA form, the CDR3 reads TGTGCCAGCAGTTACCGGCGCGGTACCGCCTACGAGCAGTACTTC. Protein: CASSYRRGTAYEQYF.

This rearrangement joins TRBV6-5 to TRBJ2-7; D may be TRBD2 (6 bases). Between the trimmed V and J ends, which lost 6 bases and 0 bases, there was a span of 9 bases. CDR1 is MNHEY, CDR2 SVGAGI, per germline. The CDR3 is 13 amino acids. The CDR3 region is CASRGLTSYEQYF. The CDR3 nucleotides read TGTGCCAGCAGGGGACTGACCTCCTACGAGCAGTACTTC.

The chain recombines TRBV5-1 with TRBJ2-2; TRBD2 matches at 12 bases. This CDR3 spans 15 amino acids. Trimming took 4 bases from V and 5 from J; bases not matched to a gene: 3. Per the germline V gene, CDR1 is SGHRS and CDR2 is YFSETQ. This chain's CDR3 is CASSELAGGTGELFF. The CDR3 nucleotides read TGCGCCAGCAGCGAACTAGCGGGAGGTACCGGGGAGCTGTTTTTT.